The sequence of this T cell receptor (beta chain) was determined in a study of CD8 T cells in ankylosing spondylitis (dated by TCRdb to the late 2010s). About the investigation overall: The study set out to find disease-linked TCR variants by profiling T cell receptor beta repertoires in ankylosing spondylitis patients and healthy donors. The whole study cohort included over a hundred healthy donors and 20 to 30 ankylosing spondylitis patients. Peripheral blood samples were taken, and synovial fluid was additionally collected from ankylosing spondylitis patients.

CDR1 and CDR2, per the germline V gene, are MGHRA and YSYEKL. From the cysteine up to the phenylalanine, the CDR3 has a length of 14 residues. CDR3 DNA is the only sequence kept; it has 42 bases, read in frame from the first base. V is trimmed back by 0 bases and J by 3 bases, and the junction contains 0 bases that no gene match accounts for. Ten or more counts support this clonotype. Its antigen specificity is not known. No clone much larger than this one lies a single base away; base qualities are absent. Sequencing used an Illumina HiSeq 2500. TCR beta libraries were prepared by quantitative 5'-RACE with molecular barcodes. The authors processed their data as follows. To identify disease-linked TCR variants, a new computational method was used, one built on a probabilistic model of VDJ rearrangement. In-frame beta chains were kept once TCRdb had trimmed the public reads at Q25 with fastp and called clones with MiXCR. Every distinct CDR3 protein forms one entry, paired with its most common genes and DNA. TCRdb's processing, not the authors', yielded these V and J calls. For this sample the table gives about 360,000 distinct CDR3 sequences, of which 20% to 25% were detected only once. The top ten constitute approximately 14% of the sample.

General findings and caveats noted by the study authors: The disease-linked clones showed a CD8+ phenotype and occurred at relatively low frequencies in peripheral blood. Some motif variants were previously reported in synovial fluid and blood of reactive arthritis patients, suggesting common disease-initiation mechanisms. The disease-linked clones were reported to be significantly enriched in matched synovial fluid samples from ankylosing spondylitis patients. A TCR beta motif of 8 or 9 highly homologous amino acid variants appeared characteristic of blood from ankylosing spondylitis patients.

This TCR came from a male donor with ankylosing spondylitis or in good health (not recorded which). The chain uses TRBV4-1 and TRBJ2-7, and TRBD1 matches 9 of the central bases. Sequenced input: blood, either unsorted or a sorted T cell fraction (not recorded which). The CDR3 region: CASSQEGQGYEQYF. The DNA sequence is as follows: TGCGCCAGCAGCCAAGAGGGACAGGGCTACGAGCAGTACTTC.